The sequence of this TCR beta chain was determined in a study of cytomegalovirus exposure and HLA in healthy donors. Study-wide context: The roughly 670 first-cohort repertoires shared a platform with the approximately 120 validation repertoires, as reported in a later analysis.

Study outcomes and limitations: According to a subsequent analysis, TCR clusters identified in the first cohort showed a tendency to co-occur across the approximately 110 validation repertoires. Testing in vitro showed a few CMV-associated chains specific for CMV antigens.

To note about this clone: Its target is not known.

This CDR3 is built from 15 residues. Germline assignment: CDR1 GTSNPN and CDR2 SVGIG (reference sequence). V lost 7 bases to trimming and J lost 1 base; unmatched junction nucleotides: 8. Method: immunoSEQ multiplex PCR; TCRdb's copy keeps in-frame clones and lacks some. The sample records approximately 120,000 clones, approximately 95% being singletons. Sequenced input: PBMCs. This receptor was taken from a man younger than 35 in good health and CMV-seronegative. This chain connects TRBV30 to TRBJ2-3, with TRBD1 matching 10 bases. This chain's CDR3 is CASISGTGGTDTQYF. The CDR3 DNA reads TGTGCCTCGATTTCCGGGACAGGGGGCACAGATACGCAGTATTTT.